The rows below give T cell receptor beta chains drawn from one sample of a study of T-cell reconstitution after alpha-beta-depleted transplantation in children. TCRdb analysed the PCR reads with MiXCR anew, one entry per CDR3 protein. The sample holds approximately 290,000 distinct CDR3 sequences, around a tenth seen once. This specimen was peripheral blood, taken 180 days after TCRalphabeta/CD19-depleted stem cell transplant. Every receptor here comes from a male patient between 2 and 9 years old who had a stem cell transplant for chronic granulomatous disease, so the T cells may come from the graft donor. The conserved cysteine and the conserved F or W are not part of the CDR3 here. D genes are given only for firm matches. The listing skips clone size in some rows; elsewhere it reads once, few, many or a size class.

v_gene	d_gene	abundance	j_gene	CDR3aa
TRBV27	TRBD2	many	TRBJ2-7	ASSLMGTSMYEQY
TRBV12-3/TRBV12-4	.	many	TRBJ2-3	ASRPLGRFGTDTQY
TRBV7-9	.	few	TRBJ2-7	ASSSTGKPPQIAA
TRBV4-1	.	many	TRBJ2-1	ASSQRRTRMINEQF
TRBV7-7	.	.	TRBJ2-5	ASSPNQETRY
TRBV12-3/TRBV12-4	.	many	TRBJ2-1	ASSFELESNEQF
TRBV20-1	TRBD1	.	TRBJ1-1	SAREGQGATEAF
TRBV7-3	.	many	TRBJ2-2	ASSVEATSFSTGELF
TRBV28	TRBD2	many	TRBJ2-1	ASSRLAGGQF
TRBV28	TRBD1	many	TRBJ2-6	ASGTGSSGANVLT
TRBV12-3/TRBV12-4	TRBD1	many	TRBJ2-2	ASSNDPPTGGPGELF
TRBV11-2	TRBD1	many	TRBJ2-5	ASSHHVWDRGAAETQY
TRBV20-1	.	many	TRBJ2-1	SAREVVPGLGEQF
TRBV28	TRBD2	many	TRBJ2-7	ASSPLARSSYEQY
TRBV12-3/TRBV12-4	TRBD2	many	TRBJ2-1	ASIQRESAYNEQF
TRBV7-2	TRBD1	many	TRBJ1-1	ASGLPGQGLRRMNTEAF
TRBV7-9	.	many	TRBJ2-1	ASSPRGAGDNEQF
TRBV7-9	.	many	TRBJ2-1	ASSLTGVVYNEQF
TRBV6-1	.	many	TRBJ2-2	ASYLRERAGELF
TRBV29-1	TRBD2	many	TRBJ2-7	SVREAGVPNEQY
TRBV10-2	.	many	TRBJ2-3	ASRSAADTQY
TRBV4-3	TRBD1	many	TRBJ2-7	ASSRDRVYEQY
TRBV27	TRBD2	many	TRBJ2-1	ASQHSGTYNEQF
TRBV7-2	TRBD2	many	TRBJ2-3	ASSFRTSGRAADTQY
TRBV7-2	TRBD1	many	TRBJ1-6	ASRQGQFSSYNSPLH
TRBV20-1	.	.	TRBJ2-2	SARVVGAGTGELF
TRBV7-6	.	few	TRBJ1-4	ASSGGVDTNEKLF
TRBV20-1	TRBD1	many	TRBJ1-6	SALPGQGPPLH
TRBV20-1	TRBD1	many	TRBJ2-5	SARDIGQKGQGPQETQY
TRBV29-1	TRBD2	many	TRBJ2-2	SALAGGDPGELF
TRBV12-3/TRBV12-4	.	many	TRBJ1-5	ASSLGGMDNQPQH
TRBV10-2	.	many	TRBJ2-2	ASSDQGPQTGELF
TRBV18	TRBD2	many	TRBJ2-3	ASSPRSGTLGLARTDTQY
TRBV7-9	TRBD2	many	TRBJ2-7	ASSKLGLVYYEQY
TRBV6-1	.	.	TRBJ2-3	ASSRQDRTDTQY
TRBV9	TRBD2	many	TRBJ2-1	ASSSNPEAGGNNEQF
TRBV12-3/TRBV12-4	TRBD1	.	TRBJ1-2	ASSLAMASQGTGRHGYT
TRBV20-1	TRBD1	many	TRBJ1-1	SVGQPSLNTEAF
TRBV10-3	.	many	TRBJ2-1	AISESTAYNEQF
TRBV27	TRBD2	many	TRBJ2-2	ASSQPRTSGITGELF
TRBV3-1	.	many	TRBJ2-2	ASSRIGGELF
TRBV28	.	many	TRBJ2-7	ASSFPRRSYEQY
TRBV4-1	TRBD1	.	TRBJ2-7	ASSQESRGLYEQY
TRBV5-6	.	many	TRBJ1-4	ASSLVQGLPNEKLF
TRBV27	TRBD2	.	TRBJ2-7	ASSPTSGRIYEQY
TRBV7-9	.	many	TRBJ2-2	ASSLALVGIAGELF
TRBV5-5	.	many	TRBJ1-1	ASSLGFIMNTEAF
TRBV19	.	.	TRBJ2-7	ASSITGEQY
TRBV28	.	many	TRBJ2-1	ASSFPRGYEEQF
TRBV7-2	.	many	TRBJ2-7	ASSLRTAPSSYEQY